Included here is one T cell receptor (beta chain) sequence, with context. This may arise from a read error, as a much more abundant clone is one base away. Authors of the study amplified TCR beta CDR3 regions from RNA transcripts. Researchers ran a first-round RT-PCR on the TCR CDR3 using the HTBI primer set. MiXCR, run by TCRdb on the multiplex PCR reads, gives a single entry per CDR3 protein. Of over 500,000 distinct CDR3 sequences in the sample, around 15% were seen once. Looked up from germline, CDR1 is SGHAT and CDR2 is FQNNGV. The CDR3 sequence is 18 residues long. The data stem from a study of T cells in Graves' hyperthyroidism and ophthalmopathy. Those with hyperthyroidism were 18 to 65 years old, newly diagnosed, and ill for under 2 months. Clinical symptoms, serum thyroxine, TRAb, thyroid ultrasound and orbital computed tomography informed diagnoses.

This chain uses TRBV11-2 with TRBJ2-1; D gene unclear. The assigned J gene may be wrong: the sequence end matches TRBJ2-7 better. Specimen: blood. This TCR came from a middle-aged woman with Graves' hyperthyroidism. The CDR3 DNA sequence: TGTGCCAGCAGCTTAGAAAAGGTGCTCCGATTCTCCTACAATGAGCAGTACTTC. Protein sequence: CASSLEKVLRFSYNEQYF.